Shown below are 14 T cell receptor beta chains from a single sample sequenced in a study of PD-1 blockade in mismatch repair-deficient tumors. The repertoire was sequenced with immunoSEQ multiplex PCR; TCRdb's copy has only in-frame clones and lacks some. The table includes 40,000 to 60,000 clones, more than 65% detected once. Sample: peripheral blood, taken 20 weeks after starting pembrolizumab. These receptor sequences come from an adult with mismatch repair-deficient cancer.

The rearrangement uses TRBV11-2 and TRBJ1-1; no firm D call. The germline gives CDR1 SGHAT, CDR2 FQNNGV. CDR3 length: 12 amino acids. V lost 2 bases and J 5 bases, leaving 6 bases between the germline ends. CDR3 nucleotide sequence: TGTGCCAGCAGCTTATTGGGGACTGAAGCTTTCTTT. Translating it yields CASSLLGTEAFF.

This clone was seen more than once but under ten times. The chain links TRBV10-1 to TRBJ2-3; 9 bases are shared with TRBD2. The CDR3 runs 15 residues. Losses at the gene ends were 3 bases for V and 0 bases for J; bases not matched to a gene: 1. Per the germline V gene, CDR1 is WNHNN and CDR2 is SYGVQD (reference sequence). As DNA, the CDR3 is TGCGCCAGCAGTGAAGGACTAGCGAGCACAGATACGCAGTATTTT. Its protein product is CASSEGLASTDTQYF.

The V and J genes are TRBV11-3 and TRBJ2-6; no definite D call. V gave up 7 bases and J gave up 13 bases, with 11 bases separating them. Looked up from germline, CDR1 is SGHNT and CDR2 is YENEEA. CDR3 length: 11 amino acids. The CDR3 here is CASTPLGVLTF. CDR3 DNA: TGTGCCAGCACCCCTCTCGGGGTCCTGACTTTC.

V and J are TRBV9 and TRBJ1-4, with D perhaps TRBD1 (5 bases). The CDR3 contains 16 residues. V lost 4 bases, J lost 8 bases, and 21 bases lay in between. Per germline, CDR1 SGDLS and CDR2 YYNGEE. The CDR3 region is CASSPSGTHSGEKLFF. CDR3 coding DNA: TGTGCCAGCAGCCCTAGTGGGACCCATTCCGGGGAAAAACTGTTTTTT.

DNA for the CDR3: TGTGCCAGCAGCCCAACGACAGGTTACTACGAGCAGTACTTC. It codes for CASSPTTGYYEQYF. The chain carries TRBV7-8 and TRBJ2-7, with D possibly TRBD1 on 6 matching bases. V lost 5 bases and J 3 bases, leaving 14 bases between the germline ends. There are 14 residues in the CDR3. Germline values: CDR1 SGHVS, CDR2 FQNEAQ.

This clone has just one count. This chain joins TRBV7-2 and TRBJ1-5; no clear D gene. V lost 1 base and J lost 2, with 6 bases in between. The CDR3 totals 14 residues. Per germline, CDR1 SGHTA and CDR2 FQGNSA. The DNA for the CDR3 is TGTGCCAGCAGCTTAGGGTTAGGCAATCAGCCCCAGCATTTT. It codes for CASSLGLGNQPQHF.

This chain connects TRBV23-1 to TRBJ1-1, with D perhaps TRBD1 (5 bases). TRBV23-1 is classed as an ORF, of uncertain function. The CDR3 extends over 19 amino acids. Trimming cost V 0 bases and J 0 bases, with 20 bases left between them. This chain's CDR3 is CASSQSGGRDFLMNTEAFF. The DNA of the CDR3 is TGCGCCAGCAGTCAATCTGGGGGACGGGACTTTCTGATGAACACTGAAGCTTTCTTT.

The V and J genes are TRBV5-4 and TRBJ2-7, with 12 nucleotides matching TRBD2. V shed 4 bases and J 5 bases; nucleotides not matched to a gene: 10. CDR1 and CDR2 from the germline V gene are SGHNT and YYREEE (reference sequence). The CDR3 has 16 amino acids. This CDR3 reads CASSPLTSGRNNEQYF. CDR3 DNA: TGTGCCAGCAGCCCGTTGACTAGCGGGAGAAACAACGAGCAGTACTTC.

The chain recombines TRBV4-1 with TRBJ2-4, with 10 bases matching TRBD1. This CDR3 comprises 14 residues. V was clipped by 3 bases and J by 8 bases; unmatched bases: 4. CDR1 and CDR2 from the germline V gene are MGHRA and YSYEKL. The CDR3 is CASSQAGTGDIQYF. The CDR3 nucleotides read TGCGCCAGCAGCCAGGCCGGGACAGGGGACATTCAGTACTTC.

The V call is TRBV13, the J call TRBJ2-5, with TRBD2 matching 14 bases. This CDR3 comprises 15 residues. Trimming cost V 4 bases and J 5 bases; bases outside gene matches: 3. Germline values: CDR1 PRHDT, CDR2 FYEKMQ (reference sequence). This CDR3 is CASSWGLAGAETQYF. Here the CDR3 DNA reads TGTGCCAGCAGCTGGGGACTAGCGGGAGCTGAGACCCAGTACTTC.

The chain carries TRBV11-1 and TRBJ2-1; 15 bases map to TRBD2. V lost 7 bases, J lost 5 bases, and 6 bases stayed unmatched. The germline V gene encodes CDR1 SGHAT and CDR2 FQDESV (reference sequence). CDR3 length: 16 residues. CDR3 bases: TGTGCCAGCACTCGAGGGACTAGCGGGAGGCACAATGAGCAGTTCTTC. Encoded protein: CASTRGTSGRHNEQFF.

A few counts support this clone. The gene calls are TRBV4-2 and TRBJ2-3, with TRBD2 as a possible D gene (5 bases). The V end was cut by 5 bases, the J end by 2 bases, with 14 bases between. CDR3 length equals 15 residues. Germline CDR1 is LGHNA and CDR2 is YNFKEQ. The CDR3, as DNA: TGTGCCAGCAGCTCCCGCCCAGCGGACACAGATACGCAGTATTTT. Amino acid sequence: CASSSRPADTDTQYF.

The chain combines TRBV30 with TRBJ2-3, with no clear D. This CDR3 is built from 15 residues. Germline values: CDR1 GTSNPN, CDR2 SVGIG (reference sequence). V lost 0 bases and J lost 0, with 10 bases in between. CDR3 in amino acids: CAWSVLGGSTDTQYF. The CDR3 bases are TGTGCCTGGAGTGTACTCGGCGGTAGCACAGATACGCAGTATTTT.

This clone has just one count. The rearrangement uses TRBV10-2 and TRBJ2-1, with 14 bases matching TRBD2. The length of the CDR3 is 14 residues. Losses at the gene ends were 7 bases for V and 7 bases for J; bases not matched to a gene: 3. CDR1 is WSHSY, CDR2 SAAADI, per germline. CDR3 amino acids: CASMGLAGVNEQFF. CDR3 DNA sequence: TGCGCCAGCATGGGACTAGCGGGAGTTAATGAGCAGTTCTTC.